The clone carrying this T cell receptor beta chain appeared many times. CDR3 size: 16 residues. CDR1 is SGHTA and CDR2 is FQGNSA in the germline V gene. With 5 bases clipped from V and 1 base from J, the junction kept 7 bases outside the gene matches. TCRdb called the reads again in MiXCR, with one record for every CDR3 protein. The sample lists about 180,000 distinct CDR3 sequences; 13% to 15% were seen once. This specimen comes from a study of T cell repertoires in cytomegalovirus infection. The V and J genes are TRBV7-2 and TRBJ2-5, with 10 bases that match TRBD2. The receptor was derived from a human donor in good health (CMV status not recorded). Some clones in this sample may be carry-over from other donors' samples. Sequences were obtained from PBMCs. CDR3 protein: CASSVSSGRTQETQYF. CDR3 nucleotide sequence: TGTGCCAGCAGCGTATCTAGCGGGAGAACCCAAGAGACCCAGTACTTC.